The entry below describes one TCR beta chain. The record originates from a study of human T cells and chemical hapten exposure. At the level of the study: Alopecia universalis, totalis or areata was present in patients who were mostly female. Small pooled library volume differences mainly caused per-sample TCR yield variation.

This CDR3 is 13 amino acids long. The V gene lost 5 bases and the J gene lost 8 bases, with 12 bases spanning the gap. Germline-derived CDR1 and CDR2 are SGHTA and FQGNSA. One entry per CDR3 protein, called by TCRdb with MiXCR from the RACE reads. The sample consists of more than 150,000 distinct CDR3 sequences, more than 12% of them appearing once. Specified time point: patch test 1, 2 weeks after DPC sensitization. Stated treatment: therapeutic diphenylcyclopropenone sensitization with weekly scalp DPC. The source of this sequence is a woman aged 30 to 39 with alopecia areata. Some clones in this sample may be carry-over from other donors' samples. The rearrangement joins TRBV7-2 to TRBJ2-2; unclear D gene. Sample: whole blood, taken in connection with sensitization to the hapten diphenylcyclopropenone (DPC). Here the CDR3 reads CASSASGIGELFF. The CDR3 bases are TGTGCCAGCAGCGCTAGTGGGATTGGGGAGCTGTTTTTT. The variable domain in full, with the rest retrieved from reference TRBV7-2 and TRBJ2-2, is GAGVSQSPSNKVTEKGKDVELRCDPISGHTALYWYRQSLGQGLEFLIYFQGNSAPDKSGLPSDRFSAERTGGSVSTLTIQRTQQEDSAVYLCASSASGIGELFFGEGSRLTVL.